Below are 27 T cell receptor beta chains sequenced from a single sample in a study of blood T cells in healthy people across ages. With a J-beta primer mix and a sample-barcoded 5' primer, a second PCR ran roughly 7 to 11 cycles. Each CDR3 protein is one row after TCRdb ran MiXCR on the 5' RACE reads. The sample includes 550,000 to 600,000 distinct CDR3 sequences, about 45% of them seen just once. The sequencing input was blood. The source is a man older than 75 in good health.

The gene calls are TRBV28 and TRBJ2-1, with 9 bases lining up with TRBD2. The CDR3 spans 14 residues. Trimming at V came to 6 bases and at J to 4 bases, leaving 4 bases not matched to a gene. From germline, CDR1 is MDHEN and CDR2 SYDVKM. CDR3 bases: TGTGCCAGCAGCGTCCTAGCGGGATACAATGAGCAGTTCTTC. Its protein product is CASSVLAGYNEQFF.

The chain is built from TRBV4-3 and TRBJ2-7; D is possibly TRBD1 (7 bases). V lost 4 bases to trimming and J lost 6 bases, with 13 bases between them. Germline CDR1 LGHNA, CDR2 YSLEER. This CDR3 has 13 amino acids. The CDR3 here is CASSLYRGGEQYF. DNA for the CDR3: TGCGCCAGCAGCCTATACAGGGGAGGCGAGCAGTACTTC.

The chain couples TRBV20-1 to TRBJ2-1, with a tentative D call TRBD1 (6 bases). Germline V gene data show CDR1 as DFQATT and CDR2 as SNEGSKA (reference sequence). This CDR3 is 14 amino acids long. Trimming shortened V by 3 bases and J by 6 bases, and 15 bases separated the two germline ends. CDR3 region: CSASRTALGNEQFF. The CDR3 DNA follows: TGCAGTGCTAGTCGGACAGCTCTGGGCAATGAGCAGTTCTTC.

This clonotype has more than one count but fewer than ten. This chain links TRBV10-3 with TRBJ1-5; D may be TRBD1 (6 bases). Germline V CDR1 and CDR2: ENHRY, SYGVKD. CDR3 size: 14 residues. The V and J ends lost 3 bases and 6 bases respectively, with 12 bases between them. CDR3: CAISEGGRGQPQHF. For the CDR3, the DNA is TGTGCCATCAGTGAAGGGGGTAGGGGTCAGCCCCAGCATTTT.

CDR3 residues: CASTRGTGELFF. In DNA, the CDR3 is TGTGCCAGCACCCGAGGGACCGGGGAGCTGTTTTTT. V and J are TRBV6-5 and TRBJ2-2; D is perhaps TRBD2 (5 bases). Trimming removed 7 bases at V and 5 bases at J, with 8 bases between. The CDR3 consists of 12 residues. Germline CDR1 and CDR2: MNHEY and SVGAGI.

This sequence joins TRBV20-1 and TRBJ2-7; the match to TRBD2 covers 10 bases. The V and J ends lost 6 bases and 4 bases, in that order; junction bases with no gene match: 6. Germline CDR1 is DFQATT and CDR2 is SNEGSKA (reference sequence). The CDR3 sequence is 13 residues long. CDR3 sequence: CSALSGGDYEQYF. CDR3 in DNA: TGCAGTGCGTTAAGCGGGGGGGATTACGAGCAGTACTTC.

In its sample, this clonotype was seen once. J is TRBJ2-1 and V is TRBV15, with 7 positions matching TRBD2. CDR1 and CDR2 (germline): LNHNV, YYDKDF (reference sequence). There are 18 residues in the CDR3. The V gene end was trimmed by 3 bases and the J gene end by 7 bases; junction bases not matched to a gene: 18. The CDR3 loop reads CATSRPGLVGIRANEQFF. DNA for the CDR3: TGTGCCACCAGCAGGCCAGGACTAGTGGGAATAAGGGCGAATGAGCAGTTCTTC.

This clonotype was recorded at least ten times. The chain carries TRBV6-5 and TRBJ2-7; D remains unclear. Trimming pared 0 bases from V and 0 bases from J, leaving 9 bases between. Germline V gene data show CDR1 as MNHEY and CDR2 as SVGAGI. This CDR3 has 15 residues. The chain's CDR3 is CASSYSRRLSYEQYF. The CDR3 nucleotides read TGTGCCAGCAGTTACTCGAGGAGACTCTCCTACGAGCAGTACTTC.

About this clonotype: A much more abundant neighbour one base away suggests this may be a read error. The V call is TRBV6-5, the J call TRBJ1-5; the D is unclear. This CDR3 spans 12 amino acids. Germline V gives CDR1 MNHEY, CDR2 SVGAGI. V was shortened by 1 base and J by 5 bases, with 3 bases between the two germline ends. The CDR3 protein is CASSYFDQPQHF. The CDR3 DNA follows: TGTGCCAGCAGTTACTTTGATCAGCCCCAGCATTTT.

V and J are TRBV6-2 or TRBV6-3 and TRBJ2-4; D might be TRBD1 (6 bases). The DNA end is more similar to TRBJ2-7, so the J call may be wrong. The CDR3 is made up of 15 amino acids. The germline V gene has CDR1 MNHEY and CDR2 SVGEGT. The chain's CDR3 is CASHTLRDTPYEQYF. The CDR3 DNA follows: TGTGCCAGCCATACTCTCCGGGACACCCCTTACGAGCAGTACTTC.

The chain is built from TRBV2 and TRBJ1-4; D might be TRBD1 (5 bases). V was pared by 3 bases and J by 8 bases, with 13 bases between. The CDR3 has 14 amino acids. Germline CDR1 is SNHLY and CDR2 is FYNNEI. CDR3 amino acids: CASSDIVEGEKLFF. CDR3 nucleotides: TGTGCCAGCAGTGACATAGTGGAGGGGGAAAAACTGTTTTTT.

The chain carries TRBV5-1 and TRBJ2-1; D unresolved. The CDR3 is 17 residues long. Trimming removed 4 bases at V and 1 base at J, with 18 bases between. Germline V lookup: CDR1 SGHRS, CDR2 YFSETQ. For the CDR3, the DNA is TGCGCCAGCAGCCCCCCCGGCGAGGCGATTTCCTACAATGAGCAGTTCTTC. It specifies CASSPPGEAISYNEQFF.

This chain joins TRBV4-2 and TRBJ2-7; either TRBD1 or TRBD2 may supply D (6 bases each). Germline CDR1 and CDR2: LGHNA and YNFKEQ. This CDR3 region has 16 residues. V lost 1 base to trimming and J lost 5 bases, with 18 bases between them. The CDR3 DNA is TGTGCCAGCAGCCAAGGAAGAGGAGGGGGATTAGACGAGCAGTACTTC. Protein sequence: CASSQGRGGGLDEQYF.

This clonotype has ten or more counts. This sequence may be a read error, since a much larger clone differs from it by one base. The genes are TRBV6-6 and TRBJ2-1; D is ambiguous. CDR3 length: 11 residues. Trimming took off 2 bases at V and 7 bases at J, with 3 bases between the two ends. The germline V gene encodes CDR1 MNHNY and CDR2 SVGAGI (reference sequence). CDR3 in DNA: TGTGCCAGCAGTTACAGAAATGAGCAGTTCTTC. This sequence encodes CASSYRNEQFF.

The chain recombines TRBV20-1 with TRBJ2-1, with D tentatively TRBD2 (6 bases). Germline loops: CDR1 DFQATT, CDR2 SNEGSKA (reference sequence). The CDR3 is 15 residues long. Trimming left V 2 bases short and J 3 bases short, with 14 bases between. CDR3 in DNA: TGCAGTGCTAGACCCCCGGGACTGAACTACAATGAGCAGTTCTTC. It codes for CSARPPGLNYNEQFF.

This chain connects TRBV30 to TRBJ2-5; 7 bases fit TRBD1. This CDR3 has 13 residues. Trimming removed 6 bases from V and 5 bases from J; junction bases left unmatched: 9. CDR1 and CDR2 from the germline V gene are GTSNPN and SVGIG (reference sequence). The CDR3 nucleotides are TGTGCCTGCCGGTACAGGGGTCGTGAGACCCAGTACTTC. This encodes CACRYRGRETQYF.

This clonotype turned up a few times. The V call is TRBV24-1, the J call TRBJ2-5, with 9 bases aligning to TRBD2. The germline V gene encodes CDR1 KGHDR and CDR2 SFDVKD. CDR3 length equals 13 residues. V dropped 10 bases and J dropped 5; count of bases not matched to a gene: 7. The CDR3 DNA reads as TGTGCCACGGCGGGACTAGCTTTGGAGACCCAGTACTTC. As protein: CATAGLALETQYF.

This clonotype was detected once. V usage is TRBV6-2 or TRBV6-3 and J usage is TRBJ2-1; D is undetermined. CDR3 length equals 13 residues. Germline values: CDR1 MNHEY, CDR2 SVGEGT. V was clipped by 4 bases and J by 7 bases, with 11 bases between them. This CDR3 reads CASSSIIRNEQFF. CDR3 DNA sequence: TGTGCCAGCAGTTCAATCATAAGGAATGAGCAGTTCTTC.

This clonotype was recorded a few times. This chain uses TRBV7-9 with TRBJ1-2, with 8 bases fitting TRBD1. The CDR3 runs 16 residues. The germline V gene encodes CDR1 SEHNR and CDR2 FQNEAQ (reference sequence). V gave up 1 base and J gave up 3 bases; unmatched junction bases: 7. The CDR3 nucleotides read TGTGCCAGCAGCTTAGGTCCGGGACAGGTGGACTATGGCTACACCTTC. Its translation: CASSLGPGQVDYGYTF.

The chain uses TRBV7-2 and TRBJ2-6; D is possibly TRBD1 (5 bases). The length of the CDR3 is 14 residues. Per germline, CDR1 SGHTA and CDR2 FQGNSA. V dropped 5 bases and J dropped 3 bases, with 8 bases sitting between them. CDR3 DNA: TGTGCCAGCAGCATGGACATTGGGGCCAACGTCCTGACTTTC. Translated, it gives CASSMDIGANVLTF.

This clonotype was detected only a few times. The CDR3 here is CASSSHGQEETQYF. The DNA for the CDR3 is TGTGCCAGCAGCTCCCACGGACAAGAAGAGACCCAGTACTTC. This rearrangement joins TRBV9 to TRBJ2-5, with D possibly being TRBD1 (5 bases). V was trimmed by 4 bases and J by 3 bases, leaving 13 bases between them. The CDR3 consists of 14 residues. Germline V gene lookup returns CDR1 SGDLS and CDR2 YYNGEE.

Notes on this clonotype: Being one base from a much bigger clone, this may be a read error. The chain joins TRBV20-1 to TRBJ1-5; TRBD1 agrees at 8 bases. V gave up 3 bases and J gave up 8 bases; unmatched junction bases: 15. The CDR3 consists of 16 residues. Germline CDR1 reads DFQATT; CDR2 reads SNEGSKA (reference sequence). The CDR3 protein is CSASTSQGARNKPQHF. In nucleotides, the CDR3 is TGCAGTGCTAGTACGTCGCAGGGGGCTAGAAATAAGCCCCAGCATTTT.

The CDR3, as DNA: TGTGCCAGCAGCCAAGGCGGGACTCAAGAGACCCAGTACTTC. Protein sequence: CASSQGGTQETQYF. This sequence joins TRBV4-2 and TRBJ2-5; a possible D gene is TRBD2 (6 bases). The CDR3 is 14 residues long. The germline V gene has CDR1 LGHNA and CDR2 YNFKEQ. With 1 base removed from V and 2 bases from J, the gap between germline ends came to 8 bases.

This clonotype was counted many times. V and J are TRBV6-6 and TRBJ2-7; TRBD2 matches at 9 bases. The V segment lost 2 bases and the J segment 1 base; nucleotides outside the gene matches: 3. The CDR3 covers 15 residues. Germline V CDR1 and CDR2: MNHNY, SVGAGI (reference sequence). CDR3 nucleotide sequence: TGTGCCAGCAGTTACGAGAGCGGGGGGTCCTACGAGCAGTACTTC. This encodes CASSYESGGSYEQYF.

This clonotype was observed many times. V and J are TRBV6-5 and TRBJ2-7; weak D call: TRBD1 (6 bases). This CDR3 spans 14 amino acids. Deletions cut 0 bases from V and 4 bases from J, with 10 bases between. The germline gives CDR1 MNHEY, CDR2 SVGAGI. The CDR3 is CASSYSTGPYEQYF. CDR3 DNA sequence: TGTGCCAGCAGTTACTCGACAGGTCCTTACGAGCAGTACTTC.

Only a few counts were recorded for this clonotype. The CDR3 coding sequence is TGTGCCAGCAGCGTAGGGGGCGCTAACTATGGCTACACCTTC. This codes for CASSVGGANYGYTF. The chain employs TRBV25-1 and TRBJ1-2; the match to TRBD1 covers 7 bases. The CDR3 loop spans 14 amino acids. The ends lost 6 bases at V and 0 bases at J; junction bases unmatched: 4. The germline gives CDR1 MGHDK, CDR2 SYGVNS.

The V and J genes are TRBV5-1 and TRBJ2-1; no definite D call. Germline V gene lookup returns CDR1 SGHRS and CDR2 YFSETQ. This CDR3 region has 13 residues. Trimming took off 4 bases at V and 9 bases at J, with 14 bases between the two ends. In DNA, the CDR3 is TGCGCCAGCAGCCAACTTCCAGGTAGTGAGCAGTTCTTC. Translating it yields CASSQLPGSEQFF.